The next 29 T cell receptor beta chains were all read from a single sample in a study of cytomegalovirus exposure and HLA in healthy donors. A multiplex PCR was run with 60 Vbeta primers and 13 Jbeta primers. Assay used: immunoSEQ multiplex PCR; TCRdb lists only in-frame clones, some missing. The data contain more than 95,000 clones, roughly 70% of them seen just once; the ten biggest clones take up around 1.7%. The source material was PBMCs. The receptors shown here come from a woman aged 18-35 years in good health and CMV-seronegative.

The chain couples TRBV30 to TRBJ1-1, with 8 positions matching TRBD1. Germline V gene sequence: CDR1 GTSNPN, CDR2 SVGIG (reference sequence). Trimming at V came to 5 bases and at J to 1 base, leaving 3 bases not matched to a gene. The CDR3 totals 13 residues. CDR3 protein: CAWRGTGNTEAFF. In DNA form, the CDR3 reads TGTGCCTGGCGGGGGACAGGGAACACTGAAGCTTTCTTT.

V is TRBV2 and J is TRBJ1-2; TRBD1 matches 7 bases. Trimming cost V 9 bases and J 7 bases; bases outside gene matches: 14. Germline CDR1 SNHLY, CDR2 FYNNEI. The length of the CDR3 is 14 residues. This CDR3 is CASRPISGGAGYTF. Here the CDR3 DNA reads TGTGCCAGTAGGCCCATTTCAGGGGGTGCTGGCTACACCTTC.

The gene calls are TRBV27 and TRBJ2-1; 10 bases map to TRBD2. Germline V gives CDR1 MNHEY, CDR2 SMNVEV (reference sequence). J lost 10 bases, V lost 3 bases, and 15 bases had no gene match. The CDR3 consists of 17 residues. CDR3 coding DNA: TGTGCCAGCAGTTTGTCTAGTAGCGGGGGGAGTAAGGGAGAGCAGTTCTTC. Its protein is CASSLSSSGGSKGEQFF.

The chain carries TRBV28 and TRBJ1-5; D is undetermined. This CDR3 spans 16 amino acids. The V and J ends lost 0 bases and 3 bases respectively, with 12 bases between them. CDR1 MDHEN and CDR2 SYDVKM come from the germline V gene. For the CDR3, the DNA is TGTGCCAGCAGTTTATGGGGCGCAGGCTTCAATCAGCCCCAGCATTTT. Encoded protein: CASSLWGAGFNQPQHF.

The chain recombines TRBV13 with TRBJ1-2, with unresolved D. Trimming removed 2 bases from V and 8 bases from J, with 12 bases in between. The CDR3 has 13 amino acids. Germline V gene data show CDR1 as PRHDT and CDR2 as FYEKMQ (reference sequence). CDR3 protein: CASSLKGPGGYTF. In DNA, the CDR3 is TGTGCCAGCAGCTTAAAGGGTCCGGGGGGCTACACCTTC.

The rearrangement uses TRBV5-1 and TRBJ2-1, with 7 positions matching TRBD1. The V segment lost 4 bases and the J segment 0 bases; nucleotides outside the gene matches: 13. The CDR3 has 18 amino acids. Germline V gene lookup returns CDR1 SGHRS and CDR2 YFSETQ. The CDR3 is CASSGRDSPYYSYNEQFF. CDR3 bases: TGCGCCAGCAGCGGTCGGGACAGCCCATATTACTCCTACAATGAGCAGTTCTTC. Looking up the rest from reference TRBV5-1 and TRBJ2-1 gives the full variable domain: KAGVTQTPRYLIKTRGQQVTLSCSPISGHRSVSWYQQTPGQGLQFLFEYFSETQRNKGNFPGRFSGRQFSNSRSEMNVSTLELGDSALYLCASSGRDSPYYSYNEQFFGPGTRLTVL.

V and J are TRBV15 and TRBJ1-1; D gene unclear. The CDR3 covers 15 residues. The V end lost 5 bases, the J end lost 0 bases, and 13 bases lay between the germline ends. CDR1 is LNHNV and CDR2 is YYDKDF in the germline V gene (reference sequence). CDR3: CATSPHGGLNTEAFF. The CDR3 DNA reads as TGTGCCACCAGCCCTCATGGAGGGTTGAACACTGAAGCTTTCTTT.

The rearrangement joins TRBV15 to TRBJ1-2; 7 bases are shared with TRBD1. V shed 2 bases and J 3 bases; nucleotides not matched to a gene: 6. This CDR3 has 15 residues. The germline V gene has CDR1 LNHNV and CDR2 YYDKDF (reference sequence). CDR3 DNA: TGTGCCACCAGCAGAACCAACAGGGGAGACTATGGCTACACCTTC. Its translation is CATSRTNRGDYGYTF.

V is TRBV6-1 and J is TRBJ2-3, with D uncertain. Trimming stripped 7 bases from V and 4 bases from J, with 12 bases between. In germline, CDR1 is MNHNS, CDR2 SASEGT. The CDR3 has 13 residues. The CDR3 DNA is TGTGCCAGCAACAGAAATCCCCCAGATACGCAGTATTTT. It is translated as CASNRNPPDTQYF.

The chain has TRBV7-9 and TRBJ1-5, with D perhaps TRBD1 (5 bases). With 2 bases removed from V and 4 bases from J, the gap between germline ends came to 12 bases. CDR3 length: 15 residues. CDR1 is SEHNR, CDR2 FQNEAQ, per germline (reference sequence). The CDR3 DNA reads TGTGCCAGCAGCTTAACGGACGGGGGTAATCAGCCCCAGCATTTT. This codes for CASSLTDGGNQPQHF.

This clone was recorded only once. The chain recombines TRBV6-6 with TRBJ1-2, with 8 bases lining up with TRBD1. The V segment lost 5 bases and the J segment 5 bases; nucleotides outside the gene matches: 4. CDR3 length: 13 residues. The germline V gene encodes CDR1 MNHNY and CDR2 SVGAGI (reference sequence). The CDR3 DNA follows: TGTGCCAGCAGTAAGACAGGGGAGTATGGCTACACCTTC. It yields the protein CASSKTGEYGYTF.

V usage is TRBV30 and J usage is TRBJ2-5; 8 bases align to TRBD2. The CDR3 is made up of 15 amino acids. Trimming removed 0 bases from V and 4 bases from J; junction bases left unmatched: 7. Germline lookup yields CDR1 GTSNPN and CDR2 SVGIG (reference sequence). CDR3 in DNA: TGTGCCTGGAGTGTAAAAAGCGGGGGAGGAGAGACCCAGTACTTC. Protein: CAWSVKSGGGETQYF.

V and J are TRBV30 and TRBJ1-5; 7 bases align to TRBD1. There are 13 residues in the CDR3. The junction had 10 bases not matched to a gene; V was cut back by 4 bases and J by 10 bases. CDR1 and CDR2 (germline): GTSNPN, SVGIG (reference sequence). Written as DNA, the CDR3 is TGTGCCTGGACCAGACAGGGATCGGGTCCCCAGCATTTT. Translation gives CAWTRQGSGPQHF.

This clone was recorded a few times. The V call is TRBV5-6, the J call TRBJ2-1, with unresolved D. This CDR3 has 16 amino acids. V was pared by 4 bases and J by 0 bases, with 14 bases between. Germline V CDR1 and CDR2: SGHDT, YYEEEE. CDR3 bases: TGTGCCAGCAGCCCGTACGACCGGAGCTCCTACAATGAGCAGTTCTTC. Protein sequence: CASSPYDRSSYNEQFF.

This chain uses TRBV29-1 with TRBJ1-2, with D perhaps matching TRBD1 (5 bases). This CDR3 is built from 13 residues. V shed 7 bases and J shed 0 bases, with 12 bases lying between them. Germline V gives CDR1 SQVTM, CDR2 ANQGSEA. The CDR3 DNA sequence: TGCAGCGGGTTCGACAGTACTAACTATGGCTACACCTTC. Amino acids: CSGFDSTNYGYTF.

The chain employs TRBV30 and TRBJ1-4, with TRBD1 as a possible D gene (6 bases). V dropped 2 bases and J dropped 3 bases, with 10 bases sitting between them. The CDR3 consists of 14 residues. Per the germline V gene, CDR1 is GTSNPN and CDR2 is SVGIG (reference sequence). The CDR3 nucleotides read TGTGCCTGGAGTAAGACAGGCCCTAATGAAAAACTGTTTTTT. Translated: CAWSKTGPNEKLFF.

In DNA form, the CDR3 reads TGTGCCAGCAGCCTGACTAGGGGACAGTCCTACGAGCAGTACTTC. Protein sequence: CASSLTRGQSYEQYF. V usage is TRBV6-6 and J usage is TRBJ2-7; possibly TRBD1 for D (7 bases). There are 15 residues in the CDR3. The germline V gene encodes CDR1 MNHNY and CDR2 SVGAGI (reference sequence). With 6 bases removed from V and 1 base from J, the gap between germline ends came to 16 bases.

The chain employs TRBV5-1 and TRBJ2-7; D may be TRBD1 (5 bases). V lost 4 bases and J lost 6, with 11 bases in between. The CDR3 is 12 amino acids. Germline V gene lookup returns CDR1 SGHRS and CDR2 YFSETQ. The CDR3, as DNA: TGCGCCAGCAGCCCCGCTGGGGCCGAGCAGTACTTC. Translation: CASSPAGAEQYF.

J is TRBJ1-5 and V is TRBV4-1; TRBD1 matches 8 bases. V lost 3 bases and J lost 2; bases outside the gene matches: 9. This CDR3 spans 17 amino acids. Germline values: CDR1 MGHRA, CDR2 YSYEKL. In DNA, the CDR3 is TGCGCCAGCAGCCAGTACGACAGGGGATCACGCAATCAGCCCCAGCATTTT. It translates to CASSQYDRGSRNQPQHF.

The chain combines TRBV5-1 with TRBJ2-3; D is perhaps TRBD1 (7 bases). V shed 0 bases and J shed 2 bases, with 13 bases lying between them. Looked up from germline, CDR1 is SGHRS and CDR2 is YFSETQ. This CDR3 region has 16 residues. CDR3 coding DNA: TGCGCCAGCAGCTTGGCGCGGGACAGCCCCACAGATACGCAGTATTTT. It translates to CASSLARDSPTDTQYF.

This clone was seen a single time. The chain joins TRBV7-2 to TRBJ2-1; 9 bases line up with TRBD2. Looked up from germline, CDR1 is SGHTA and CDR2 is FQGNSA. The junction had 8 bases not matched to a gene; V was cut back by 2 bases and J by 6 bases. The CDR3 has 16 residues. CDR3 in DNA: TGTGCCAGCAGCTTATTTGCGACGACTAGCGGCAATGAGCAGTTCTTC. It codes for CASSLFATTSGNEQFF.

V is TRBV5-1 and J is TRBJ1-1; a possible D gene is TRBD1 (6 bases). The CDR3 is 15 residues long. The V end lost 3 bases, the J end lost 1 base, and 13 bases lay between the germline ends. Germline V gene lookup returns CDR1 SGHRS and CDR2 YFSETQ. This chain's CDR3 is CASSSKGVENTEAFF. The CDR3 coding sequence is TGCGCCAGCAGCTCAAAGGGGGTGGAGAACACTGAAGCTTTCTTT.

The CDR3, as DNA: TGTGCTAGTGGTTTGGGCTCGCGGCGGGATACGCAGTATTTT. It specifies CASGLGSRRDTQYF. The chain couples TRBV12-5 to TRBJ2-3; D gene unclear. This CDR3 has 14 residues. CDR1 is LGHNT and CDR2 is FRNRAP in the germline V gene. Trimming pared 1 base from V and 6 bases from J, leaving 11 bases between. Full variable domain (remainder filled in from reference TRBV12-5 and TRBJ2-3): DARVTQTPRHKVTEMGQEVTMRCQPILGHNTVFWYRQTMMQGLELLAYFRNRAPLDDSGMPKDRFSAEMPDATLATLKIQPSEPRDSAVYFCASGLGSRRDTQYFGPGTRLTVL.

This clone was found once. V usage is TRBV5-1 and J usage is TRBJ1-2, with D possibly matching TRBD1 (5 bases). The CDR3 runs 13 residues. Per the germline V gene, CDR1 is SGHRS and CDR2 is YFSETQ. V lost 7 bases and J 8 bases, leaving 18 bases between the germline ends. The CDR3 sequence is CASHETGEEGYTF. The CDR3 DNA follows: TGCGCCAGCCATGAAACGGGGGAGGAGGGCTACACCTTC.

The chain has TRBV7-6 and TRBJ1-2; no reliable D call. Germline CDR1 reads SGHVS; CDR2 reads FNYEAQ. The CDR3 runs to 10 residues. Trimming pared 5 bases from V and 6 bases from J, leaving 4 bases between. Here the CDR3 reads CASSGHGYTF. In DNA form, the CDR3 reads TGTGCCAGCAGCGGCCATGGCTACACCTTC.

The genes are TRBV7-9 and TRBJ2-1; no firm D call. CDR1 is SEHNR and CDR2 is FQNEAQ in the germline V gene (reference sequence). The CDR3 consists of 14 residues. The ends were cut back, 4 bases at V and 1 base at J, with 8 bases in the middle. As DNA, the CDR3 is TGTGCCAGCAGCTCTGCGGAGTCCTACAATGAGCAGTTCTTC. Its protein product is CASSSAESYNEQFF.

The CDR3 region is CASSRDRETYGYTF. The CDR3 DNA reads TGTGCCAGCAGTAGGGACAGGGAAACATATGGCTACACCTTC. The chain couples TRBV2 to TRBJ1-2, with 9 bases that match TRBD1. The germline CDR1 and CDR2 sequences are SNHLY and FYNNEI. V gave up 5 bases and J gave up 5 bases; unmatched junction bases: 6. The CDR3 totals 14 residues. Together with reference TRBV2 and TRBJ1-2, the CDR3 gives the full variable domain: EPEVTQTPSHQVTQMGQEVILRCVPISNHLYFYWYRQILGQKVEFLVSFYNNEISEKSEIFDDQFSVERPDGSNFTLKIRSTKLEDSAMYFCASSRDRETYGYTFGSGTRLTVV.

This clone was recorded only once. The gene calls are TRBV28 and TRBJ2-4, with D hard to call. The V end was cut by 5 bases, the J end by 8 bases, with 10 bases between. This CDR3 is 12 amino acids long. Germline CDR1 and CDR2: MDHEN and SYDVKM. The CDR3 region is CASSTPRDIQYF. CDR3 nucleotides: TGTGCCAGCAGTACACCCCGGGACATTCAGTACTTC.

The chain combines TRBV2 with TRBJ2-3; no reliable D call. The CDR3 consists of 14 residues. Germline V gene lookup returns CDR1 SNHLY and CDR2 FYNNEI. V dropped 4 bases and J dropped 6 bases, with 14 bases sitting between them. The CDR3 sequence is CASSGLSGADTQYF. The CDR3 nucleotides read TGTGCCAGCAGTGGCCTGAGTGGAGCCGATACGCAGTATTTT. Filled out from reference TRBV2 and TRBJ2-3, the complete variable domain reads EPEVTQTPSHQVTQMGQEVILRCVPISNHLYFYWYRQILGQKVEFLVSFYNNEISEKSEIFDDQFSVERPDGSNFTLKIRSTKLEDSAMYFCASSGLSGADTQYFGPGTRLTVL.